This paragraph reports one TCR beta chain. The specificity of this receptor is unknown. The record has no base qualities; no much larger clone is one base away. Participants in the prospective study were enrolled through a virtual design, were aged 18 to 89 years, and lived in roughly 24 United States geographic areas. To assign participants to cohorts, the prospective study relied on clinical history that participants themselves reported in a screening survey and a study questionnaire. ImmuneRACE Cohort 3 recovered participants were defined by two consecutive negative NP/OP PCR tests, healthcare professional clearance, or symptom resolution. In the prospective study, whole blood, serum and a nasopharyngeal or oropharyngeal swab were collected from each participant by mobile phlebotomists. Additional blood draws and questionnaires over an approximately 2-month period could optionally be provided by prospective study participants. Prospective study blood samples were shipped either frozen or at room temperature before DNA extraction.

The sample comes from a study of blood T cell repertoires in COVID-19 (dated by TCRdb to the early 2020s). Study-level background: The collaborator samples originated in the United States, Italy and Spain and spanned the acute and convalescent phases of COVID-19. A freely available public database, intended as a resource for researchers studying the immune response to SARS-CoV-2, is where the repertoires were released. Samples were obtained from the ongoing ImmuneRACE study (first 160 participants) and from 1,200 or so subjects provided by 6 global collaborators. The dataset comprised deeply sampled blood TCRbeta repertoires from subjects exposed to, actively infected with, or recovered from COVID-19. Sample metadata almost always included a de-identified subject ID, COVID-19 status, age in years and sex. The prospective study material was composed of cDNA or gDNA derived from T cells, B-cell-depleted T cells, or PBMCs. Where available, HLA class I and class II types were taken from metadata supplied by the sample provider and were not determined by assay-based typing. On the study overall, not on this receptor specifically: How much clinical and demographic metadata was included differed by source and by participant, and the metadata was provided uncurated.

The immunoSEQ Assay, a bias-controlled multiplex PCR, was used to amplify TCRbeta CDR3 regions from genomic DNA. The source study handled its data this way. Within the assay, amplification of reference gene primers was used to estimate how many nucleated cells each sample contained. Sequence reads were collapsed and filtered to measure the absolute abundance of every unique TCRbeta CDR3 rearrangement. For each sample, productive Simpson clonality was calculated by taking the square root of Simpson's diversity index across productive rearrangements. Entries here come from immuneACCESS through TCRdb and include only in-frame sequences with V and J called. Some clones fail to appear in such tables; in the studies checked, an unresolved V gene covers under half of the shortfall, and the cause of the remainder is unknown. V and J calls and clone size follow that table, whereas D and trimming were derived from the DNA. Here the sample has fewer than 300,000 clones; 80% to 90% occur a single time. Around 4.5% of the sample comes from the top ten.

Taken from cysteine to phenylalanine, the CDR3 has 13 residues. Only the CDR3 DNA stays, 39 bases, in frame from base 1. Relative to germline, V is missing 7 bases and J is missing 3 bases, with 4 bases of the junction outside any gene match. CDR1 and CDR2 are drawn from the germline V gene: SGHTA, FQGTGA. The chain was built from TRBV7-3 and TRBJ2-3; 7 central bases correspond to TRBD2. The TCR comes from a woman aged 25 to 39 who had recovered from COVID-19. Sequences were obtained from PBMCs or T cells enriched from blood (not recorded which). The DNA sequence is given as TGTGCCAGCAAAAGGGGAGGGACAGATACGCAGTATTTT. This translates into CASKRGGTDTQYF. Reference TRBV7-3 and TRBJ2-3 genes cover what lies past the CDR3, so the full variable domain is GAGVSQTPSNKVTEKGKYVELRCDPISGHTALYWYRQSLGQGPEFLIYFQGTGAADDSGLPNDRFFAVRPEGSVSTLKIQRTERGDSAVYLCASKRGGTDTQYFGPGTRLTVL.